This entry is about one T cell receptor beta chain. Some clones are missing from TCRdb's copy, which holds only in-frame ones; the method was immunoSEQ multiplex PCR. The data contain roughly 41,000 clones, 86% of them singletons. The data derive from a study of OX40 agonist ivuxolimab in advanced cancers. About the research overall: A history of anti-PD-1, anti-PD-L1 or anti-CTLA-4 therapy was acceptable, and approximately 40% had some.

V was cut by 0 bases and J by 4 bases, with 11 bases left in between. CDR1 is SGHTS, CDR2 YDEGEE, per germline. The CDR3 spans 15 residues. This chain joins TRBV5-8 and TRBJ1-5; maybe TRBD1 (5 bases). This clonotype was sampled from an adult with an advanced solid tumor such as melanoma, head and neck, liver or kidney cancer. The starting material was CD4+ or CD8+ T cells sorted from blood, obtained in a trial of the OX40 agonist ivuxolimab. The CDR3 reads CASSLAREANQPQHF. The CDR3 region has the DNA TGTGCCAGCAGCTTGGCCAGGGAAGCAAATCAGCCCCAGCATTTT.